This T cell receptor (beta chain) was identified in a study of cytotoxic CD8 clonotypes in ibrutinib-treated CLL. Study summary: The study included some 10 relapsed/refractory and fewer than 16 treatment-naive patients; 17 had IGHV unmutated disease. Findings of the study overall: Clonality at baseline surpassed age-matched healthy donors and tracked circulating CD8+ T-cell counts. Clonality was elevated at ibrutinib response and had returned toward baseline at progression.

Germline V gene data show CDR1 as GTSNPN and CDR2 as SVGIG (reference sequence). Deletions cut 0 bases from V and 6 bases from J, with 11 bases between. The CDR3 is 14 amino acids. Produced via immunoSEQ multiplex PCR; TCRdb's table is partial and in-frame only. The sample includes some 200,000 clones, roughly 65% of them seen just once. Points on this clone: The antigen is not known.

Material: PBMCs, obtained after 12 months of ibrutinib treatment. The receptor was isolated from a human donor with chronic lymphocytic leukemia. V is TRBV30 and J is TRBJ2-2; D call uncertain. The CDR3 DNA reads as TGTGCCTGGAGTGTAGGGCGTAGGGCCGGGGAGCTGTTTTTT. This encodes CAWSVGRRAGELFF. The full variable domain, completed using reference TRBV30 and TRBJ2-2, is SQTIHQWPATLVQPVGSPLSLECTVEGTSNPNLYWYRQAAGRGLQLLFYSVGIGQISSEVPQNLSASRPQDRQFILSSKKLLLSDSGFYLCAWSVGRRAGELFFGEGSRLTVL.